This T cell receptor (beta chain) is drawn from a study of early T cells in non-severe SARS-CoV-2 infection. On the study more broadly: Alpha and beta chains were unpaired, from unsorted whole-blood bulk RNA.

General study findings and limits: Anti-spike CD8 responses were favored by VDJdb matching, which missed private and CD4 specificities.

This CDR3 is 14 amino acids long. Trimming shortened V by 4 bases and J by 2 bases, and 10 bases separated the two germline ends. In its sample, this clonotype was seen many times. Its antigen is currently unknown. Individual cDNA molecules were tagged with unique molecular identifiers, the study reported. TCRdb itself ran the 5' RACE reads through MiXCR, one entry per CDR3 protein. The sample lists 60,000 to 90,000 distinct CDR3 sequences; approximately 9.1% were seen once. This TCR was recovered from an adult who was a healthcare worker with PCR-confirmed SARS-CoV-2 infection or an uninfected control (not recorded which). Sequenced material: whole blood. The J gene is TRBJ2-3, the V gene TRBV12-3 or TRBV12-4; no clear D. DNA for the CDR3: TGTGCCAGCAGTTCCACAGAGTTCACAGATACGCAGTATTTT. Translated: CASSSTEFTDTQYF.